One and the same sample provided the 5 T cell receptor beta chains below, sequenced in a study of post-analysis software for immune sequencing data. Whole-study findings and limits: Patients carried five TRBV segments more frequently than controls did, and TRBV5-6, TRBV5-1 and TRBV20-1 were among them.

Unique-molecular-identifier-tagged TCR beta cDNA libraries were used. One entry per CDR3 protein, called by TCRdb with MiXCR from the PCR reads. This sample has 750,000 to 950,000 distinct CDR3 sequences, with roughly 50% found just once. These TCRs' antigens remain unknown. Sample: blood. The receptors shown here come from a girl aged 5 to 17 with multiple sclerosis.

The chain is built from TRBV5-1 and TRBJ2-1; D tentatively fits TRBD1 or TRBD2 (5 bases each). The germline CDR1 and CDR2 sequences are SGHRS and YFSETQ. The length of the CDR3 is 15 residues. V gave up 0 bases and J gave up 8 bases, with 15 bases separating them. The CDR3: CASSLDRGLSDEQFF. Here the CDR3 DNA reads TGCGCCAGCAGCTTGGATCGGGGCTTGTCGGATGAGCAGTTCTTC.

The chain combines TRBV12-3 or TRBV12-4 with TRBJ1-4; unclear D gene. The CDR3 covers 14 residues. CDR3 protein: CVIPKEPSNEKLFF. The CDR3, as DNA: TGTGTGATCCCCAAGGAACCCTCTAATGAAAAACTGTTTTTT.

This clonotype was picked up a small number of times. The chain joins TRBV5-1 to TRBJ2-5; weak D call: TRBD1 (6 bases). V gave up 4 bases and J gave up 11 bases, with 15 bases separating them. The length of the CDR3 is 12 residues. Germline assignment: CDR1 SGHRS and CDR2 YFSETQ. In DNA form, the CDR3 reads TGCGCCAGCAGCGGGGACACCATATTACAGTACTTC. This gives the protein CASSGDTILQYF.

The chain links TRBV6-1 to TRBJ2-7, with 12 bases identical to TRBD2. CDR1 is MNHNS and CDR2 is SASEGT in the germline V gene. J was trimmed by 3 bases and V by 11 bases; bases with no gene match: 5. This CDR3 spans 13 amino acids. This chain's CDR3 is CAARTSGNYEQYF. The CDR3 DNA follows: TGTGCCGCCCGGACTAGCGGGAACTACGAGCAGTACTTC.

The CDR3 region is CASSYHAGTGDYNEQFF. CDR3 sequence (DNA): TGTGCCAGCAGTTATCACGCTGGGACAGGGGACTACAATGAGCAGTTCTTC. The chain recombines TRBV6-2 or TRBV6-3 with TRBJ2-1; 10 positions agree with TRBD1. The CDR3 loop spans 17 amino acids. Trimming cost V 3 bases and J 3 bases; bases outside gene matches: 8. Germline CDR1 is MNHEY and CDR2 is SVGEGT.